The rows below give T cell receptor beta chains drawn from one sample of a study of CD8+ T cells in alopecia areata. Assay: immunoSEQ multiplex PCR; the TCRdb copy retains only in-frame clones and omits some. The table includes some 130,000 clones, almost 50% detected once. Sequenced here: CD8+ T cells sorted from blood, sampled at week 0. Receptors were obtained from a human donor with alopecia areata. CDR3s leave out the opening cysteine and the closing phenylalanine or tryptophan.

v_gene: TRBV5-1; j_gene: TRBJ2-2; CDR3aa: ASSPELGRPGELF
v_gene: TRBV27; j_gene: TRBJ1-2; CDR3aa: ASSSRQGDYFYGYT
v_gene: TRBV19; j_gene: TRBJ2-4; CDR3aa: ASRFMTGGSSIQY
v_gene: TRBV13; j_gene: TRBJ1-5; CDR3aa: ASSLMGTNQPQH
v_gene: TRBV29-1; j_gene: TRBJ2-5; CDR3aa: SVDDRGNQETQY
v_gene: TRBV27; j_gene: TRBJ2-7; CDR3aa: ASSSTSYEQY
v_gene: TRBV7-8; j_gene: TRBJ2-5; CDR3aa: ASSLAETQY
v_gene: TRBV29-1; j_gene: TRBJ2-7; CDR3aa: SVEGARVVKVTYEQY
v_gene: TRBV4-1; j_gene: TRBJ2-5; CDR3aa: ASSPYVGPPVTQY
v_gene: TRBV15; j_gene: TRBJ2-6; CDR3aa: ATSRGAGSGANVLT
v_gene: TRBV7-3; j_gene: TRBJ2-7; CDR3aa: ASSLMDSYEQY
v_gene: TRBV30; j_gene: TRBJ2-1; CDR3aa: AWSGFAGQAFHEQF
v_gene: TRBV13; j_gene: TRBJ2-4; CDR3aa: ASSLKGRAKNIQY
v_gene: TRBV9; j_gene: TRBJ2-2; CDR3aa: ASSVNRITGELF
v_gene: TRBV7-8; j_gene: TRBJ2-7; CDR3aa: ASSLGGRGTYYEQY
v_gene: TRBV19; j_gene: TRBJ1-2; CDR3aa: ASSPQTGYGYT